This T cell receptor (beta chain) was sequenced for a study of radiation and T cells in renal cell carcinoma. Time point described: blood 2 weeks post-SBRT. Described treatment: 15 Gy SBRT to primary tumor, nephrectomy 4 weeks later. The CDR3 is 14 amino acids. Trimming left V 7 bases short and J 2 bases short, with 15 bases between. Germline V gene lookup returns CDR1 MNHEY and CDR2 SVGAGI. Clones were sequenced by immunoSEQ multiplex PCR, and TCRdb holds only the in-frame ones, with some missing. Of about 150,000 clones listed, over 80% are singletons. The clonotype comes from a woman aged 50 to 65 with renal cell carcinoma. The chain carries TRBV6-5 and TRBJ2-7; weak D call: TRBD1 (7 bases). The sequences come from blood, collected from a patient whose treatment included radiotherapy and nephrectomy. Here the CDR3 reads CASKRQGGAYEQYF. The CDR3 bases are TGTGCCAGCAAGCGCCAGGGGGGAGCCTACGAGCAGTACTTC.